Below, one T cell receptor (beta chain) is given with its context. Its antigen is still unknown. The protocol was immunoSEQ multiplex PCR, while the TCRdb copy is restricted to in-frame clones and leaves out a portion. The sample contains roughly 2.5 million clones, more than 90% of which appear only once. This sample stems from a study of shared clonotypes between healthy human individuals. Study overall: Each donor's CD4 naive and CD4 memory cells filled three plates apiece, CD8 naive two, and CD8 memory one. Study-wide results and limits: Sampling included only blood; tissue repertoires likely differ.

This receptor was taken from a man aged 18 to 30 in good health. The sequencing sample was made of naive CD4+ T cells sorted from blood. Subset of the sample: CD45RA+ positively selected.

CDR3 region: CASSLAGTNSYNEQFF. CDR3 nucleotides: TGTGCCAGCAGCTTGGCCGGGACTAACTCCTACAATGAGCAGTTCTTC. J is TRBJ2-1 and V is TRBV5-4, with 7 positions matching TRBD2. CDR1 SGHNT and CDR2 YYREEE come from the germline V gene (reference sequence). The CDR3 runs 16 residues. Losses at the gene ends were 0 bases for V and 0 bases for J; bases not matched to a gene: 3.